The entry below gives a single T cell receptor beta chain sequence along with its context. The data belong to a study of blood T cell repertoires in COVID-19. Using immunoSEQ multiplex PCR, the repertoire was profiled, and TCRdb retains in-frame clones only, with some absent. The profile shows more than 200,000 clones, around four fifths of them singletons. The CDR3 is made up of 16 amino acids. Germline CDR1 and CDR2: SGHTA and FQGNSA. V was shortened by 1 base and J by 4 bases, with 14 bases between the two germline ends. The chain couples TRBV7-2 to TRBJ1-5; D remains unclear. The clonotype was recovered from a man between 35 and 55 years old with active or convalescent COVID-19. Sequencing was performed on peripheral blood. The CDR3 spells CASSLVSGAGNQPQHF. CDR3 coding DNA: TGTGCCAGCAGCTTAGTCTCGGGCGCGGGGAATCAGCCCCAGCATTTT.